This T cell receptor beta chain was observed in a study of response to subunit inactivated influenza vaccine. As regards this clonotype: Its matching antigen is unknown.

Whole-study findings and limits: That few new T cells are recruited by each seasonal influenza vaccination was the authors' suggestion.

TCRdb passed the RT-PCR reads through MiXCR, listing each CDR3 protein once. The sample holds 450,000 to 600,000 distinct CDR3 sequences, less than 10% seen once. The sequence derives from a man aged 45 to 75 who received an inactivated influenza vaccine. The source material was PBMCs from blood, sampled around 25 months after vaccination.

The CDR3 region has the DNA TGTGCCAGCAGTTATGCCGCGGGCAATCAGCCCCAGCATTTT. Amino acid sequence: CASSYAAGNQPQHF. The gene calls are TRBV12-3 or TRBV12-4 and TRBJ1-5; no definite D call. V was cut by 4 bases and J by 2 bases, with 9 bases left in between. There are 14 residues in the CDR3.